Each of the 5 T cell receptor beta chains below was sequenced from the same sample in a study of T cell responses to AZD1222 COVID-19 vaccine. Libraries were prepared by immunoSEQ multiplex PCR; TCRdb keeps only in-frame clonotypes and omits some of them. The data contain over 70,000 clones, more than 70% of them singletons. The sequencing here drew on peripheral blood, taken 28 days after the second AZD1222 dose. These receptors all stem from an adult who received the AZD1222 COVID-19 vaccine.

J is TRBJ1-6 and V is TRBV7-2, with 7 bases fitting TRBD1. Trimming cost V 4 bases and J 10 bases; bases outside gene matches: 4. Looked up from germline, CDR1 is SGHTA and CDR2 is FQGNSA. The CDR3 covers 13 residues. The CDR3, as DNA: TGTGCCAGCAGCTCAGACAGGGTCTCACCCCTCCACTTT. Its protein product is CASSSDRVSPLHF.

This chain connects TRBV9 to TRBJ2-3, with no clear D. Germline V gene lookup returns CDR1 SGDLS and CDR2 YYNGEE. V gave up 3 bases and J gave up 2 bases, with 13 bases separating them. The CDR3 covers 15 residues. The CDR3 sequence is CASSASPGFTDTQYF. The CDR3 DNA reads TGTGCCAGCAGCGCATCTCCAGGTTTCACAGATACGCAGTATTTT.

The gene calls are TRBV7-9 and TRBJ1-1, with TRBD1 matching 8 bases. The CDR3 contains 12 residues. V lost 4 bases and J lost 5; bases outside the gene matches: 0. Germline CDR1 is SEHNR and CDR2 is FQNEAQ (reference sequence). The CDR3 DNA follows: TGTGCCAGCAGCTGGACAGGGACTGAAGCTTTCTTT. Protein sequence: CASSWTGTEAFF.

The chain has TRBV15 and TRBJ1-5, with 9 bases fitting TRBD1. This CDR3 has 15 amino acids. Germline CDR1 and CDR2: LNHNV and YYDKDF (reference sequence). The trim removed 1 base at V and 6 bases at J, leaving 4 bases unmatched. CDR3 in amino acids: CATSRGGTGLQPQHF. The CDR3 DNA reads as TGTGCCACCAGCAGAGGGGGGACAGGGCTTCAGCCCCAGCATTTT.

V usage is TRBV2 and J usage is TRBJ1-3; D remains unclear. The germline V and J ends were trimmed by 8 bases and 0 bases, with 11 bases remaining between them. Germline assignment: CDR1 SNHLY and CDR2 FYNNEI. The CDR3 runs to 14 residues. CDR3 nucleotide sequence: TGTGCCAGCGGCGGGCGGAGCTCTGGAAACACCATATATTTT. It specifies CASGGRSSGNTIYF.